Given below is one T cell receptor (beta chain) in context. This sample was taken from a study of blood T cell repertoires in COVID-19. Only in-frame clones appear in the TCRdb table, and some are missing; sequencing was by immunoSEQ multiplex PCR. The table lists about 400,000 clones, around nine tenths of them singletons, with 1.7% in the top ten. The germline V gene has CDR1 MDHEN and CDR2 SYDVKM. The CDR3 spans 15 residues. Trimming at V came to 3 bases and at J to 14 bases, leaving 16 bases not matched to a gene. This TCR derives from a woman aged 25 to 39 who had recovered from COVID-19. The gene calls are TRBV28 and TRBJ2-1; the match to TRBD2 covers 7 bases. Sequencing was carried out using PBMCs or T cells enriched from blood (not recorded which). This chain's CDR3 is CASSFLAETLRGEFF. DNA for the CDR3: TGTGCCAGCAGTTTTCTAGCGGAAACTTTACGGGGGGAGTTCTTC.